This is a list of T cell receptor beta chains from one sample in a study of blood T cell repertoires in COVID-19. Only in-frame clones appear in the TCRdb table, and some are missing; sequencing was by immunoSEQ multiplex PCR. This sample yields about 12,000 clones, of which around 90% are seen a single time; roughly 13% belongs to the top ten. The sequenced sample was peripheral blood. Receptor source: a man between 70 and 80 years old with active COVID-19. The CDR3 runs from the conserved cysteine through the conserved F or W. The D gene is left open where the match is weak. Clone size is stated in some rows and not others, as once, few, many or a class when expanded.

size,D,J,V,CDR3,DNA
NA,TRBD1,TRBJ1-5,TRBV18,CASSDRVGNQPQHF,TGTGCCAGCTCAGACAGGGTTGGCAATCAGCCCCAGCATTTT
NA,TRBD1,TRBJ1-1,TRBV5-1,CASSSLTGGNTEAFF,TGCGCCAGCAGCTCCCTAACAGGGGGAAACACTGAAGCTTTCTTT
NA,NA,TRBJ1-1,TRBV7-6,CASSIGTPQNTEAFF,TGTGCCAGCAGCATTGGGACACCTCAGAACACTGAAGCTTTCTTT
NA,TRBD1,TRBJ1-2,TRBV7-2,CASSPQTGDYGYTF,TGTGCCAGCAGCCCCCAGACAGGGGACTATGGCTACACCTTC
NA,NA,TRBJ1-6,TRBV28,CASSQPDRNNSPLHF,TGTGCCAGCAGTCAACCCGACAGGAATAATTCACCCCTCCACTTT
NA,NA,TRBJ2-7,TRBV27,CASGNRASSYEQYF,TGTGCCAGCGGAAACAGGGCAAGCTCCTACGAGCAGTACTTC
NA,NA,TRBJ1-4,TRBV10-3,CAISEPRGTNEKLFF,TGTGCCATCAGTGAGCCCAGGGGAACTAATGAAAAACTGTTTTTT
NA,NA,TRBJ2-3,TRBV7-9,CASSLVSGPGDTQYF,TGTGCCAGCAGCTTAGTGAGTGGCCCCGGGGATACGCAGTATTTT
NA,NA,TRBJ1-1,TRBV5-1,CASSLGQAGILDTEAFF,TGCGCCAGCAGCTTAGGCCAGGCGGGAATCTTGGACACTGAAGCTTTCTTT
NA,TRBD2,TRBJ2-3,TRBV24-1,CATSDYPSGGVRDTQYF,TGTGCCACCAGTGATTATCCTAGCGGGGGGGTTAGAGATACGCAGTATTTT
once,NA,TRBJ1-5,TRBV9,CASSVDGSNQPQHF,TGTGCCAGCAGCGTAGACGGGAGCAATCAGCCCCAGCATTTT
NA,NA,TRBJ2-2,TRBV2,CASSDRGPGELFF,TGTGCCAGCAGTGACAGGGGCCCCGGGGAGCTGTTTTTT
NA,NA,TRBJ2-7,TRBV15,CATKRTASSYEQYF,TGTGCCACCAAGAGGACAGCGAGCTCCTACGAGCAGTACTTC
NA,TRBD1,TRBJ2-2,TRBV11-2,CASSSYRGTGELFF,TGTGCCAGCAGCTCTTACAGGGGGACCGGGGAGCTGTTTTTT
NA,TRBD2,TRBJ2-7,TRBV2,CASTREGREQYF,TGTGCCAGCACGCGGGAGGGCCGCGAGCAGTACTTC
NA,NA,TRBJ1-1,TRBV9,CASSPGRGGYTEAFF,TGTGCCAGCAGCCCTGGAAGGGGTGGGTACACTGAAGCTTTCTTT
NA,NA,TRBJ1-2,TRBV5-1,CASSLGSEQGGYTF,TGCGCCAGCAGCTTGGGGAGTGAACAGGGAGGCTACACCTTC
NA,NA,TRBJ1-4,TRBV6-5,CASSYRRERDEKLFF,TGTGCCAGCAGTTATCGACGGGAAAGGGATGAAAAACTGTTTTTT
NA,TRBD2,TRBJ2-3,TRBV20-1,CSASSGSGGPDTQYF,TGCAGTGCTAGTAGTGGTAGCGGGGGGCCAGATACGCAGTATTTT
NA,TRBD1,TRBJ2-7,TRBV18,CASSTGQGLGEQYF,TGTGCCAGCTCCACGGGACAGGGGTTGGGGGAGCAGTACTTC
NA,NA,TRBJ2-2,TRBV6-4,CASSGSDTGELFF,TGTGCCAGCAGTGGCAGTGACACCGGGGAGCTGTTTTTT
NA,NA,TRBJ1-2,TRBV6-2/TRBV6-3,CASSYNRGGERYYGYTF,TGTGCCAGCAGTTACAACCGGGGGGGCGAGAGATACTATGGCTACACCTTC
NA,NA,TRBJ1-5,TRBV29-1,CSATWGEMNQPQHF,TGCAGCGCGACGTGGGGGGAGATGAATCAGCCCCAGCATTTT
NA,TRBD1,TRBJ1-3,TRBV19,CASTGDRGLGNTIYF,TGTGCCAGTACCGGAGACAGGGGGCTGGGAAACACCATATATTTT
NA,NA,TRBJ2-5,TRBV4-1,CASSQDGGRETQYF,TGCGCCAGCAGCCAAGATGGAGGACGAGAGACCCAGTACTTC
NA,TRBD2,TRBJ2-7,TRBV20-1,CGGTSGGEQYF,TGCGGCGGGACTAGCGGTGGTGAGCAGTACTTC
NA,NA,TRBJ2-7,TRBV19,CASSIVGASSYEQYF,TGTGCCAGTAGTATCGTGGGGGCAAGCTCCTACGAGCAGTACTTC
NA,NA,TRBJ2-7,TRBV24-1,CATSDQGRSYEQYF,TGTGCCACCAGTGATCAGGGTCGGTCCTACGAGCAGTACTTC
NA,TRBD1,TRBJ1-2,TRBV27,CASSLVGGESYTF,TGTGCCAGCAGTTTAGTAGGGGGCGAAAGCTACACCTTC
NA,NA,TRBJ2-3,TRBV13,CASSPRTSTDTQYF,TGTGCCAGCAGCCCCCGGACTAGCACAGATACGCAGTATTTT
NA,NA,TRBJ1-1,TRBV12-5,CASGLVLNTEAFF,TGTGCTAGTGGTTTGGTACTTAACACTGAAGCTTTCTTT
NA,NA,TRBJ1-5,TRBV2,CASSELEPGSGQPQHF,TGTGCCAGCAGTGAATTAGAGCCAGGATCAGGTCAGCCCCAGCATTTT
NA,NA,TRBJ2-1,TRBV30,CAWSGTSYTEQFF,TGTGCCTGGAGTGGCACTAGCTATACTGAGCAGTTCTTC
NA,NA,TRBJ1-2,TRBV7-2,CASSLGGRGGYTF,TGTGCCAGCAGCTTAGGAGGCCGGGGTGGCTACACCTTC